The clone carrying this TCR beta chain has just a few counts. The antigen remains undetermined. This beta chain was picked up by a library intended for alpha chains and is off target, so its count carries little meaning. These data belong to a study of spatial heterogeneity in lung cancer. Study overall: Detection consistently yielded more beta chains than alpha chains. Findings of the study overall: There were more appearances of ubiquitous expanded tumor TCRs in blood at resection than at follow-up.

TCRdb used MiXCR to reprocess the 5' RACE reads, holding one entry per CDR3 protein. Among 6,000 to 8,500 distinct CDR3 sequences listed, over 7.5% were seen once. Stated time point: sample taken at primary tumor resection. Unsorted whole RNA from tumor, nontumor lung or frozen PBMC underwent sequencing. About 73 TRACERx patients with early, untreated non-small cell lung cancer donated samples. Between the trimmed V and J ends, which lost 1 base and 8 bases, there was a span of 14 bases. CDR3 size: 15 residues. Germline CDR1 SEHNR, CDR2 FQNEAQ (reference sequence). V is TRBV7-9 and J is TRBJ1-4; TRBD1 might be the D (5 bases). The source was PBMCs, collected at surgery. The sequence was obtained from a male donor with early-stage non-small cell lung cancer. CDR3 region: CASSLGSPKGEKLFF. Written as DNA, the CDR3 is TGTGCCAGCAGCTTAGGGTCTCCCAAGGGGGAAAAACTGTTTTTT.